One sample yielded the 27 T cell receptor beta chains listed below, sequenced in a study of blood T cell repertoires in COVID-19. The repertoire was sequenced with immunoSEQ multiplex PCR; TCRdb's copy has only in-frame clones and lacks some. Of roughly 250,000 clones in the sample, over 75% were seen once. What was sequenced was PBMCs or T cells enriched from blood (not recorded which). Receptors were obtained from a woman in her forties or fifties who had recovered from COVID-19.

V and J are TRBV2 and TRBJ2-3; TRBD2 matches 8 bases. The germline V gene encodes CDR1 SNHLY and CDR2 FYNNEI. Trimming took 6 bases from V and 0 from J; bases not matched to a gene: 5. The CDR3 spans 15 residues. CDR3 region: CASRYSGTSTDTQYF. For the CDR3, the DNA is TGTGCCAGCAGATATAGCGGGACTAGCACAGATACGCAGTATTTT.

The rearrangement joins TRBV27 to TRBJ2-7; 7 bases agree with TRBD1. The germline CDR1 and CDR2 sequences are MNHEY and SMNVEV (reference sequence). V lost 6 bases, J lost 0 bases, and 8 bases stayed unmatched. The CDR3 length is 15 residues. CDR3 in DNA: TGTGCCAGCAGACACGGGACAGAGAGCTCCTACGAGCAGTACTTC. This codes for CASRHGTESSYEQYF.

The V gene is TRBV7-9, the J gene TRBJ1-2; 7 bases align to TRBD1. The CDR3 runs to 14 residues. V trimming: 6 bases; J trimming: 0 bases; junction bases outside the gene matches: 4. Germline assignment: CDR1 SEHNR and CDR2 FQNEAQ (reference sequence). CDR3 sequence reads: CASSPDRANYGYTF. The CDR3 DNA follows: TGTGCCAGCAGTCCCGACAGGGCTAACTATGGCTACACCTTC.

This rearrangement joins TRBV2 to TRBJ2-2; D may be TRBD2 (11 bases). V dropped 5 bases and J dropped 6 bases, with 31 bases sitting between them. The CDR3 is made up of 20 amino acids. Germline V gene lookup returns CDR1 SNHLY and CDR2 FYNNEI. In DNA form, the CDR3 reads TGTGCCAGCAGTAAGAGGGGACAGGGGTCCGGGACTAGCGGTGCCGGGGAGCTGTTTTTT. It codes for CASSKRGQGSGTSGAGELFF.

The CDR3 region is CASSATYPGELFF. CDR3 nucleotides: TGTGCCAGCAGCGCGACATATCCCGGGGAGCTGTTTTTT. This chain joins TRBV9 and TRBJ2-2; D is unresolved. CDR1 SGDLS and CDR2 YYNGEE come from the germline V gene. V lost 3 bases, J lost 6 bases, and 9 bases lay in between. This CDR3 has 13 residues.

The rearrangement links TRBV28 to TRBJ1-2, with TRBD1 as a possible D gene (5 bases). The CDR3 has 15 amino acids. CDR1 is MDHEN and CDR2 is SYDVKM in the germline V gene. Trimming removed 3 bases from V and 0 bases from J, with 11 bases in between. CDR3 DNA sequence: TGTGCCAGCAGTTTGATGGCGGGGGCTAACTATGGCTACACCTTC. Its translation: CASSLMAGANYGYTF.

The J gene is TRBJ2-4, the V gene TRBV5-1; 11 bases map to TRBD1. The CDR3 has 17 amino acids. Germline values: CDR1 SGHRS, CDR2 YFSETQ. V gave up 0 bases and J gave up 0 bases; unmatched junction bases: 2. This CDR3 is CASSLDGTGGAKNIQYF. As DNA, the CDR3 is TGCGCCAGCAGCTTGGATGGGACAGGGGGAGCCAAAAACATTCAGTACTTC.

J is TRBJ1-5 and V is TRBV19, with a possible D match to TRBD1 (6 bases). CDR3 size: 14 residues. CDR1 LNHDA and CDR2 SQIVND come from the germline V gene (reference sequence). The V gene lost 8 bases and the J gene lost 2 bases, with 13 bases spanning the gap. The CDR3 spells CASDRRTGNQPQHF. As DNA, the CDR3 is TGTGCCAGTGACAGGAGGACCGGCAATCAGCCCCAGCATTTT.

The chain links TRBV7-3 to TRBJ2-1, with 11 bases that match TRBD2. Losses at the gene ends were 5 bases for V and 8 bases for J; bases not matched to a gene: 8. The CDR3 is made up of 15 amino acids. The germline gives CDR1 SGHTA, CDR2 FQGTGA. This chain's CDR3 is CASSDRLAGPDEQFF. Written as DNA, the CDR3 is TGTGCCAGCAGCGATCGACTAGCGGGACCTGATGAGCAGTTCTTC.

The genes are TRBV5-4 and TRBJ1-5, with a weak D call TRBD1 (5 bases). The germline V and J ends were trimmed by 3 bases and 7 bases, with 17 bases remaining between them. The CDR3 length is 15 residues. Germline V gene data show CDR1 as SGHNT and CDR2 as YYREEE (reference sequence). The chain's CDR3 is CASSYQGGLGQPQHF. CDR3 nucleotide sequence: TGTGCCAGCAGCTACCAGGGAGGCCTAGGCCAGCCCCAGCATTTT. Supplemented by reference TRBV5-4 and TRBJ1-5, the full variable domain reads ETGVTQSPTHLIKTRGQQVTLRCSSQSGHNTVSWYQQALGQGPQFIFQYYREEENGRGNFPPRFSGLQFPNYSSELNVNALELDDSALYLCASSYQGGLGQPQHFGDGTRLSIL.

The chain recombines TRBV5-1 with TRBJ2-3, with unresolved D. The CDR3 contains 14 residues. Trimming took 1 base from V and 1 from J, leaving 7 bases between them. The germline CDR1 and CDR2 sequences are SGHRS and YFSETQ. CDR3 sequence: CASSLISGTDTQYF. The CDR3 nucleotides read TGCGCCAGCAGCTTGATCTCGGGCACAGATACGCAGTATTTT.

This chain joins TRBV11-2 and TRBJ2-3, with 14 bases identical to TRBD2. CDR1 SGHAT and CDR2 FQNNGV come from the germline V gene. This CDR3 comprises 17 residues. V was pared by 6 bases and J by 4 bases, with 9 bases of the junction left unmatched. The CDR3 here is CASSQMGLAGDADTQYF. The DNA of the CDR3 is TGTGCCAGCAGTCAGATGGGACTAGCGGGAGATGCAGATACGCAGTATTTT. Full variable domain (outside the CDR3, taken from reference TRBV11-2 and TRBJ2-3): EAGVAQSPRYKIIEKRQSVAFWCNPISGHATLYWYQQILGQGPKLLIQFQNNGVVDDSQLPKDRFSAERLKGVDSTLKIQPAKLEDSAVYLCASSQMGLAGDADTQYFGPGTRLTVL.

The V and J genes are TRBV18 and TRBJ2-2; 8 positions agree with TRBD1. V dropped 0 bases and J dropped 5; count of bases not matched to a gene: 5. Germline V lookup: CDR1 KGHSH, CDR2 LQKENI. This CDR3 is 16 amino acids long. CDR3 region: CASSPPTGGLTGELFF. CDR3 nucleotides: TGTGCCAGCTCACCACCCACAGGGGGGCTGACCGGGGAGCTGTTTTTT. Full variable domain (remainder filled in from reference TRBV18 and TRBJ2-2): NAGVMQNPRHLVRRRGQEARLRCSPMKGHSHVYWYRQLPEEGLKFMVYLQKENIIDESGMPKERFSAEFPKEGPSILRIQQVVRGDSAAYFCASSPPTGGLTGELFFGEGSRLTVL.

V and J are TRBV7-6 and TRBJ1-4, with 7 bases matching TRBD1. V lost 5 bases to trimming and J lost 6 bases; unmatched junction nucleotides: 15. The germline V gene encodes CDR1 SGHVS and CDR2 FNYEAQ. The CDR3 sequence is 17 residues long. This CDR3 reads CASSIRQGRGFDEKLFF. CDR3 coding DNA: TGTGCCAGCAGCATCAGACAGGGAAGGGGCTTTGATGAAAAACTGTTTTTT.

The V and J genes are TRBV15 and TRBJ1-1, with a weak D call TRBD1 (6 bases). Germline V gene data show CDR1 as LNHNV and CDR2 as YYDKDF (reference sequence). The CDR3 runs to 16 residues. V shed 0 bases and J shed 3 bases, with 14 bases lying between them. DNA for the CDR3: TGTGCCACCAGCAGAGATGCGGGGGGCAGTGACACTGAAGCTTTCTTT. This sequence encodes CATSRDAGGSDTEAFF.

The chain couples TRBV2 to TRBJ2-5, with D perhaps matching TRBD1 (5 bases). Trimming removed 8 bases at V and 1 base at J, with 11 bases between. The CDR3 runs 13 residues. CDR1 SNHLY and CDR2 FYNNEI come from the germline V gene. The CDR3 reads CASQTALQETQYF. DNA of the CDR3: TGTGCCAGCCAGACAGCCCTCCAAGAGACCCAGTACTTC.

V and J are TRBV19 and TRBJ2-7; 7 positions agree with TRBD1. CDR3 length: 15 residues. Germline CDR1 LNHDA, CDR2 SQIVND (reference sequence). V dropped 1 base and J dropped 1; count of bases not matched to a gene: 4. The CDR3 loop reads CASSIVRTGSYEQYF. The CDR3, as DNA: TGTGCCAGTAGTATAGTCAGGACAGGATCCTACGAGCAGTACTTC.

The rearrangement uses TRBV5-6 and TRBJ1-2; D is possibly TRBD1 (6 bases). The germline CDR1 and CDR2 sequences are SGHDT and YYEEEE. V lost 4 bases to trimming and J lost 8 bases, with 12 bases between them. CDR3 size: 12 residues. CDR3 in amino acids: CASSVSGVGYTF. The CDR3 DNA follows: TGTGCCAGCAGCGTATCAGGGGTGGGCTACACCTTC.

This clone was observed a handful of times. CDR3 loop: CASSNQIGAEQFF. As DNA, the CDR3 is TGTGCCAGCAGCAACCAAATAGGGGCAGAGCAGTTCTTC. The V gene is TRBV7-9, the J gene TRBJ2-1; a weak D match, TRBD1 (5 bases). CDR3 length: 13 amino acids. Germline CDR1 and CDR2: SEHNR and FQNEAQ (reference sequence). The V and J ends lost 5 bases and 10 bases respectively, with 15 bases between them.

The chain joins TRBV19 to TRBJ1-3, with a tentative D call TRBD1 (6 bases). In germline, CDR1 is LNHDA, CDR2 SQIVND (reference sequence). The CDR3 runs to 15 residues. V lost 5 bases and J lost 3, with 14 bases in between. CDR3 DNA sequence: TGTGCCAGTAGTGGACCGGGACATCGTGGAAACACCATATATTTT. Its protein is CASSGPGHRGNTIYF.

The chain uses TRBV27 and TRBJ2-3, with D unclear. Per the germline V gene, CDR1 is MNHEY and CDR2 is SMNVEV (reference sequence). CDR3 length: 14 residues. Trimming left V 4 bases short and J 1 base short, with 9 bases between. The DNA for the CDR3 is TGTGCCAGCAGTTGGAGAAGCGGCACAGATACGCAGTATTTT. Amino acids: CASSWRSGTDTQYF.

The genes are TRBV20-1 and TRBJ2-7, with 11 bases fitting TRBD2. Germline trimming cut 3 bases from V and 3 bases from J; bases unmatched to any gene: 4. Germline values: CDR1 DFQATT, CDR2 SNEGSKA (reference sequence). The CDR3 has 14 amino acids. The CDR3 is CSASPTSGIYEQYF. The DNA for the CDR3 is TGCAGTGCTAGTCCGACTAGCGGGATCTACGAGCAGTACTTC.

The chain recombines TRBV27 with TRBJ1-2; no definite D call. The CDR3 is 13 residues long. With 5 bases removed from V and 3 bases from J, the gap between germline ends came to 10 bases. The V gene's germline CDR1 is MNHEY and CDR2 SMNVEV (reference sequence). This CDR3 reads CASSHTSHYGYTF. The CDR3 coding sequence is TGTGCCAGCAGTCATACATCCCACTATGGCTACACCTTC.

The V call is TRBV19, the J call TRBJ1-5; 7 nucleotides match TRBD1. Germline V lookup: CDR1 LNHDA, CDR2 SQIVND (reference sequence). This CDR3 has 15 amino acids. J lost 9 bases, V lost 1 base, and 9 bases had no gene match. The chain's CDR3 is CASSIADRLGRPQHF. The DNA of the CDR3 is TGTGCCAGTAGTATAGCGGACAGGCTAGGGAGGCCCCAGCATTTT.

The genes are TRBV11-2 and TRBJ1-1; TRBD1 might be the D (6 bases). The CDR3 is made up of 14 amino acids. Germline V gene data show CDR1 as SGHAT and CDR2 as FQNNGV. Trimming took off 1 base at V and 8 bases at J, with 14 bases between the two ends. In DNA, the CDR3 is TGTGCCAGCAGCTTAGGGCAGGGGCAGACGGAAGCTTTCTTT. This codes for CASSLGQGQTEAFF.

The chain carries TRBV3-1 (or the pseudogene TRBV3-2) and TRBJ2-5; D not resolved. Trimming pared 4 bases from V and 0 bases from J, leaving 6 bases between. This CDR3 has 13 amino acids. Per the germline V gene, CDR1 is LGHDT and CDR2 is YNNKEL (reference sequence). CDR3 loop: CASSLLDQETQYF. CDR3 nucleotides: TGTGCCAGCAGCCTCTTAGACCAAGAGACCCAGTACTTC.

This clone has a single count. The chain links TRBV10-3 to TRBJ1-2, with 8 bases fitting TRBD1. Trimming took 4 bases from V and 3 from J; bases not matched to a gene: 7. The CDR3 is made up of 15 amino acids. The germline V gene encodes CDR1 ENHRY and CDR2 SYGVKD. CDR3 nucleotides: TGTGCCATCAGTGGGACTACGACAGGGGACTATGGCTACACCTTC. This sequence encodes CAISGTTTGDYGYTF.